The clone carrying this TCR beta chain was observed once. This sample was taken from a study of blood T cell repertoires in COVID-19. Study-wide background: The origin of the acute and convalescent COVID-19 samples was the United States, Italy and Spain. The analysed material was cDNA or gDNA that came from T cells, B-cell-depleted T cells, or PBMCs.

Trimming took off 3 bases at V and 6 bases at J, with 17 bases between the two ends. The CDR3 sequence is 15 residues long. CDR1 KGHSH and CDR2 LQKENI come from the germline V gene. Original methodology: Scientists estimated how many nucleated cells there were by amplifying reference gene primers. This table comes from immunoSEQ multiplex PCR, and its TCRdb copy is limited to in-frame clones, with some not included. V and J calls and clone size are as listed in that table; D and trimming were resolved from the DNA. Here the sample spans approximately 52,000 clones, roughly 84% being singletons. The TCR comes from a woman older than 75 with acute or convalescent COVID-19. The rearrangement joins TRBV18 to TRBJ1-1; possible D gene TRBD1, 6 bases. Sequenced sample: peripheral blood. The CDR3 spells CASSPPQGRGSEAFF. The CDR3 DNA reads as TGTGCCAGCTCACCTCCTCAGGGGAGGGGATCTGAAGCTTTCTTT.